The subject of this entry is one T cell receptor (beta chain). No antigen is known for it. Deletions cut 7 bases from V and 7 bases from J, with 19 bases between. CDR1 is SGHVS and CDR2 is FNYEAQ in the germline V gene. The CDR3 sequence is 14 residues long. The repertoire was sequenced with immunoSEQ multiplex PCR; TCRdb's copy has only in-frame clones and lacks some. This table has some 12,000 clones, around 95% appearing once. This sample was included in a study of T cells after posttransplantation cyclophosphamide. Overall study findings and caveats: TRB overlap between skin or GI tissue T cells and blood was limited. Later blood repertoires were often dominated by clones from the donor CD8+ memory compartment.

The receptor was derived from a man in his thirties or forties in good health and a related stem cell transplant donor. The sequencing input was naive CD8+ T cells sorted from PBMCs. The chain is built from TRBV7-6 and TRBJ1-2, with D perhaps TRBD1 (6 bases). The CDR3 DNA reads as TGTGCCAGCATCCGAACAGGGAAGGGGCTTGGCTACACCTTC. It specifies CASIRTGKGLGYTF. Full variable domain (remainder filled in from reference TRBV7-6 and TRBJ1-2): GAGVSQSPRYKVTKRGQDVALRCDPISGHVSLYWYRQALGQGPEFLTYFNYEAQQDKSGLPNDRFSAERPEGSISTLTIQRTEQRDSAMYRCASIRTGKGLGYTFGSGTRLTVV.